The 22 T cell receptor beta chains reported below all come from one sample, sequenced in a study of T-cell reconstitution after alpha-beta-depleted transplantation in children. TCRbeta library construction was performed incorporating unique molecular identifiers. TCRdb independently ran MiXCR on the PCR reads; one entry per CDR3 protein. The data show about 160,000 distinct CDR3 sequences, roughly 10% seen once. The input for sequencing was PBMCs, taken before TCRalphabeta/CD19-depleted stem cell transplant. The origin of the receptors is a boy under 10 years old with acute myeloid leukemia, due to receive a stem cell transplant.

This clonotype was observed at least ten times. This chain connects TRBV19 to TRBJ2-3; 7 bases fit TRBD1. Germline CDR1 and CDR2: LNHDA and SQIVND (reference sequence). V was pared by 5 bases and J by 0 bases, with 2 bases of the junction left unmatched. CDR3 size: 14 residues. CDR3 sequence: CASSLQGSTDTQYF. Here the CDR3 DNA reads TGTGCCAGTAGTTTACAGGGGAGCACAGATACGCAGTATTTT.

This clonotype was recorded at least ten times. The chain joins TRBV20-1 to TRBJ1-2; D not certain. V was cut by 5 bases and J by 1 base, with 14 bases left in between. The CDR3 covers 14 residues. Germline assignment: CDR1 DFQATT and CDR2 SNEGSKA (reference sequence). Written as DNA, the CDR3 is TGCAGTGCTCCTGAGTGGGGTTTTAACTATGGCTACACCTTC. Amino acids: CSAPEWGFNYGYTF.

This clonotype was counted at least ten times. The chain employs TRBV5-1 and TRBJ1-2; D call uncertain. CDR3 length: 14 residues. Trimming stripped 4 bases from V and 1 base from J, with 11 bases between. The germline gives CDR1 SGHRS, CDR2 YFSETQ. For the CDR3, the DNA is TGCGCCAGCAGCCCTCATATATTTAACTATGGCTACACCTTC. It encodes CASSPHIFNYGYTF.

This clonotype appeared a few times. The chain is built from TRBV4-1 and TRBJ2-2, with D unclear. Germline CDR1 is MGHRA and CDR2 is YSYEKL. CDR3 length equals 14 residues. The V gene lost 3 bases and the J gene lost 7 bases, with 12 bases spanning the gap. The CDR3 sequence: CASSHPTGGGELFF. CDR3 nucleotide sequence: TGCGCCAGCAGCCACCCGACGGGTGGCGGGGAGCTGTTTTTT.

This clonotype was detected ten times or more. The chain combines TRBV10-3 with TRBJ2-3; perhaps TRBD2 as D (6 bases). V was cut by 6 bases and J by 10 bases, with 14 bases left in between. This CDR3 has 12 amino acids. The germline V gene has CDR1 ENHRY and CDR2 SYGVKD. CDR3 nucleotide sequence: TGTGCCATCAGAGGGACTGGCGACCCGCAGTATTTT. This codes for CAIRGTGDPQYF.

This clonotype was seen repeatedly, ten times or more. The chain couples TRBV5-1 to TRBJ2-5, with 8 bases that match TRBD1. The germline CDR1 and CDR2 sequences are SGHRS and YFSETQ. There are 14 residues in the CDR3. V dropped 4 bases and J dropped 5; count of bases not matched to a gene: 7. The CDR3 reads CASSRTGSRETQYF. CDR3 DNA sequence: TGCGCCAGCAGCCGGACAGGGAGCCGGGAGACCCAGTACTTC.

This clonotype was counted many times. This chain links TRBV5-5 with TRBJ2-1; 8 bases are shared with TRBD1. The CDR3 contains 13 residues. The ends lost 5 bases at V and 5 bases at J; junction bases unmatched: 3. The germline V gene has CDR1 SGHKS and CDR2 YYEKEE (reference sequence). The CDR3 nucleotides read TGTGCCAGCAGGTACAGGGGGGACAATGAGCAGTTCTTC. Amino acid sequence: CASRYRGDNEQFF.

This clonotype was observed at least ten times. The chain employs TRBV9 and TRBJ2-7, with TRBD2 matching over 13 bases. Germline V CDR1 and CDR2: SGDLS, YYNGEE. CDR3 length: 15 residues. V lost 2 bases, J lost 5 bases, and 4 bases stayed unmatched. CDR3 region: CASSVSLAGGNEQYF. The CDR3 nucleotides are TGTGCCAGCAGCGTTTCACTAGCGGGAGGGAACGAGCAGTACTTC.

The sample holds many counts of this clonotype. The gene calls are TRBV20-1 and TRBJ1-2; the D is unclear. V was pared by 0 bases and J by 8 bases, with 13 bases between. There are 13 residues in the CDR3. CDR1 and CDR2 from the germline V gene are DFQATT and SNEGSKA (reference sequence). CDR3 DNA: TGCAGTGCTAGAGATTGGCAGTGCGTAGGCTACACCTTC. Protein product: CSARDWQCVGYTF.

This clonotype turned up a few times. The V call is TRBV20-1, the J call TRBJ1-1; TRBD1 might be the D (6 bases). Germline CDR1 reads DFQATT; CDR2 reads SNEGSKA (reference sequence). The CDR3 totals 10 residues. Trimming stripped 4 bases from V and 11 bases from J, with 11 bases between. The CDR3 coding sequence is TGCAGTGCTACCGAGACAGGTGCTTTCTTT. This encodes CSATETGAFF.

This clonotype was seen a single time. One end of the junction fails to match germline, which may point to a read error. The rearrangement links TRBV15 to TRBJ1-2, with a tentative D call TRBD1 (5 bases). This CDR3 contains 15 residues. Germline CDR1 is LNHNV and CDR2 is YYDKDF (reference sequence). CDR3 loop: CATSREGLGGYGDTF. CDR3 DNA sequence: TGTGCCACCAGCAGAGAAGGACTGGGGGGTTATGGCGACACCTTC.

This clonotype was seen at least ten times. The chain employs TRBV4-1 and TRBJ2-5; D is perhaps TRBD1 (6 bases). Germline lookup yields CDR1 MGHRA and CDR2 YSYEKL. The CDR3 covers 15 residues. V lost 1 base and J 7 bases, leaving 16 bases between the germline ends. CDR3 region: CASSQVGEGDGTQYF. The CDR3 nucleotides read TGCGCCAGCAGCCAAGTGGGAGAGGGGGATGGGACCCAGTACTTC.

This clonotype has at least ten counts. The chain employs TRBV7-9 and TRBJ2-7; D gene ambiguous. The germline gives CDR1 SEHNR, CDR2 FQNEAQ (reference sequence). The length of the CDR3 is 15 residues. V lost 5 bases and J 2 bases, leaving 16 bases between the germline ends. The DNA of the CDR3 is TGTGCCAGCAGCCCTACCGAGAAGCCCACCTACGAGCAGTACTTC. Encoded protein: CASSPTEKPTYEQYF.

Many counts were recorded for this clonotype. The rearrangement links TRBV4-1 to TRBJ2-7, with a possible D match to TRBD2 (5 bases). V was shortened by 1 base and J by 0 bases, with 7 bases between the two germline ends. In germline, CDR1 is MGHRA, CDR2 YSYEKL. This CDR3 comprises 14 residues. The CDR3 DNA reads as TGCGCCAGCAGCCAAGTGGCGGGCTCCTACGAGCAGTACTTC. This encodes CASSQVAGSYEQYF.

This clonotype showed up many times. The chain carries TRBV20-1 and TRBJ2-5, with D possibly being TRBD1 (6 bases). The germline gives CDR1 DFQATT, CDR2 SNEGSKA (reference sequence). V lost 2 bases, J lost 5 bases, and 15 bases lay in between. The CDR3 is 14 residues long. CDR3 coding DNA: TGCAGTGCTAGATCGTGGACAGACTCGGAGACCCAGTACTTC. Translation: CSARSWTDSETQYF.

This clonotype was seen repeatedly, ten times or more. The chain links TRBV28 to TRBJ2-7, with TRBD1 as a possible D gene (5 bases). The length of the CDR3 is 17 residues. V lost 4 bases and J lost 0, with 19 bases in between. CDR1 and CDR2 (germline): MDHEN, SYDVKM. For the CDR3, the DNA is TGTGCCAGCAGTTCTTTCGAGGACACCCCAAGCTCCTACGAGCAGTACTTC. Translation gives CASSSFEDTPSSYEQYF. Full variable domain (outside the CDR3, taken from reference TRBV28 and TRBJ2-7): DVKVTQSSRYLVKRTGEKVFLECVQDMDHENMFWYRQDPGLGLRLIYFSYDVKMKEKGDIPEGYSVSREKKERFSLILESASTNQTSMYLCASSSFEDTPSSYEQYFGPGTRLTVT.

This clonotype was counted ten times or more. This chain links TRBV6-2 or TRBV6-3 with TRBJ2-1; TRBD2 might be the D (5 bases). CDR3 length: 14 residues. Germline V gene data show CDR1 as MNHEY and CDR2 as SVGEGT. Trimming stripped 2 bases from V and 6 bases from J, with 11 bases between. Here the CDR3 DNA reads TGTGCCAGCAGTTACCCTGGAGGCCCCAATGAGCAGTTCTTC. Translating gives CASSYPGGPNEQFF.

This clonotype has ten or more counts. The CDR3 sequence: CASSPDVPGPNVESTDTQYF. The CDR3 DNA sequence: TGTGCCAGCAGTCCAGACGTCCCAGGACCGAACGTCGAGAGCACAGATACGCAGTATTTT. This chain connects TRBV12-3 or TRBV12-4 to TRBJ2-3; D is undetermined. V was clipped by 5 bases and J by 0 bases, with 27 bases between them. This CDR3 comprises 20 residues.

This clonotype has ten or more counts. The chain couples TRBV5-6 to TRBJ2-7; D remains unclear. The CDR3 is 14 residues long. V lost 4 bases, J lost 2 bases, and 13 bases lay in between. Germline lookup yields CDR1 SGHDT and CDR2 YYEEEE. CDR3 nucleotide sequence: TGTGCCAGCAGCAGAGGACGGCCCACCTACGAGCAGTACTTC. Translation gives CASSRGRPTYEQYF.

This clonotype was detected many times. The chain combines TRBV7-6 with TRBJ1-2, with D tentatively TRBD1 (5 bases). Germline lookup yields CDR1 SGHVS and CDR2 FNYEAQ. Trimming shortened V by 5 bases and J by 4 bases, and 14 bases separated the two germline ends. This CDR3 contains 14 residues. CDR3 sequence reads: CASSQAAGSYGYTF. The CDR3 DNA is TGTGCCAGCAGCCAAGCGGCAGGGAGCTATGGCTACACCTTC.

At least ten counts were recorded for this clonotype. This chain connects TRBV12-3 or TRBV12-4 to TRBJ2-7; perhaps D is TRBD1 or TRBD2 (5 bases each). The CDR3 spans 15 residues. Trimming removed 2 bases from V and 3 bases from J, with 14 bases in between. The DNA of the CDR3 is TGTGCCAGCAGTTTATGGGACCGAGGCAACTACGAGCAGTACTTC. Translated, it gives CASSLWDRGNYEQYF.

V gene TRBV19 combines with J gene TRBJ1-5; tentatively, D is TRBD1 (5 bases). Germline V gene lookup returns CDR1 LNHDA and CDR2 SQIVND (reference sequence). The V gene lost 5 bases and the J gene lost 2 bases, with 7 bases spanning the gap. CDR3 size: 13 residues. The CDR3 loop is CASSSQGNQPQHF. The CDR3 DNA reads TGTGCCAGTAGTTCACAGGGCAATCAGCCCCAGCATTTT.